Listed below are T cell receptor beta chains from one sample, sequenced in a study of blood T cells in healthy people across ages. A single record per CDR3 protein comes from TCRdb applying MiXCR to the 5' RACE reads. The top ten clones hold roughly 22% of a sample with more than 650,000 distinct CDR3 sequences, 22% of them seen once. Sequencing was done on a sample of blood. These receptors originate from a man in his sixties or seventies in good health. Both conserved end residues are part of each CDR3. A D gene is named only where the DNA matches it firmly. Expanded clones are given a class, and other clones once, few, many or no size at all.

CASSLAWDFNTGELFF,NA,16,TRBV12-3/TRBV12-4,few,TRBJ2-2
CASSQDAVAVGSEAFF,NA,16,TRBV14,few,TRBJ1-1
CASSLTGTAKNIQYF,TRBD1,15,TRBV5-1,many,TRBJ2-4
CAISEDTYYEQYF,NA,13,TRBV10-3,few,NA
CAISAGASSYNEQFF,NA,15,TRBV10-3,NA,TRBJ2-1
CASSPGWSNYEQYF,NA,14,TRBV6-2/TRBV6-3,NA,TRBJ2-7
CASSQRRGAINEQFF,TRBD2,15,TRBV6-2/TRBV6-3,many,TRBJ2-1
CASSLRNRETQYF,NA,13,TRBV28,NA,NA
CASSSMGRGTQYF,NA,13,TRBV12-3/TRBV12-4,many,TRBJ2-5
CSVEEGAREQFF,NA,12,TRBV29-1,NA,TRBJ2-1
CAGSQWWGTAKNIQYF,NA,16,TRBV4-3,NA,TRBJ2-4
CASSDRVGLGSPLHF,NA,15,TRBV2,NA,TRBJ1-6
CASSSTRTGNVAEAFF,TRBD1,16,TRBV5-1,few,TRBJ1-1
CSARAGWDNSPLHF,NA,14,TRBV20-1,few,TRBJ1-6
CASSLGLRNTEAFF,NA,14,TRBV5-5,few,TRBJ1-1
CASSLSTYTQYF,NA,12,TRBV7-6,NA,TRBJ2-3
CASSPFSGGHTGELFF,TRBD2,16,TRBV3-1,NA,TRBJ2-2
CASIPPRSAAAQETQYF,NA,17,TRBV7-9,NA,TRBJ2-5
CSARGRLNTEAFF,NA,13,TRBV20-1,many,TRBJ1-1
CASSFLRGPYEQYF,NA,14,TRBV28,NA,TRBJ2-7
CASSVQPSELFLGYTF,NA,16,TRBV19,few,TRBJ1-2
CSAGPRVPETQYF,NA,13,TRBV20-1,NA,TRBJ2-5
CSSQGSNEKLFF,NA,12,TRBV20-1,few,TRBJ1-4
CASSSHSGQETQYF,NA,14,TRBV7-9,NA,TRBJ2-5
CSARQFSVGYTF,NA,12,TRBV20-1,few,TRBJ1-2
CSALGDLYEQYF,NA,12,TRBV29-1,many,NA
CATAERELRETQYF,TRBD2,14,TRBV10-3,few,TRBJ2-5